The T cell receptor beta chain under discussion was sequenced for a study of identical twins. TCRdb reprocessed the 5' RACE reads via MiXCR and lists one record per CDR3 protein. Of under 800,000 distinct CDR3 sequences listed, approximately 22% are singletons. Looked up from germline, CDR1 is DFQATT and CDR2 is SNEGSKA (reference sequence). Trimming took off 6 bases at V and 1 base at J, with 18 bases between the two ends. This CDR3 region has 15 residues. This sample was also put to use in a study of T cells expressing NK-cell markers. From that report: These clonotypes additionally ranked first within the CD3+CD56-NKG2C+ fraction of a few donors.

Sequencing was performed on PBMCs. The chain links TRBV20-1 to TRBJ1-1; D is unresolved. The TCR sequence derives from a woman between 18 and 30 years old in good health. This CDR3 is CSAIPGGSANTEAFF. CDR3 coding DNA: TGCAGTGCCATACCCGGAGGCAGCGCGAACACTGAAGCTTTCTTT.